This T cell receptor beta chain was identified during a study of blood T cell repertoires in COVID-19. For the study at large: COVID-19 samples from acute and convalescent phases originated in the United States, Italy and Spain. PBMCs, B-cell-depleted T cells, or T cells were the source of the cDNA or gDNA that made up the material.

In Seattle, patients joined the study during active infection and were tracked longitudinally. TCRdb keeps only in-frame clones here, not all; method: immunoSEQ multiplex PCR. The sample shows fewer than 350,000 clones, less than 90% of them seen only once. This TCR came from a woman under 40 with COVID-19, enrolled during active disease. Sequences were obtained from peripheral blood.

DNA for the CDR3: TGTGCCAGCAGCTTGGCTGGTCAGACTAACTATGGCTACACCTTC. Translating gives CASSLAGQTNYGYTF. The chain joins TRBV5-6 to TRBJ1-2; D remains unclear. V was shortened by 0 bases and J by 0 bases, with 9 bases between the two germline ends. The CDR3 is made up of 15 amino acids. Germline-derived CDR1 and CDR2 are SGHDT and YYEEEE.